A selection of T cell receptor beta chains follows, all from one sample in a study of T cells in Graves' hyperthyroidism and ophthalmopathy. TCRdb used MiXCR to reprocess the multiplex PCR reads, holding one entry per CDR3 protein. The data show 300,000 to 500,000 distinct CDR3 sequences, about 14% seen once. Sequenced: blood. The receptor source for this set is a middle-aged man with Graves' ophthalmopathy. CDR3s include the opening cysteine and the closing phenylalanine or tryptophan. A D gene is named only where the DNA matches it firmly. Where a row states a size, it is once, few, many or the class of an expanded clone; other rows omit it.

V: TRBV27; size: many; D: TRBD1; J: TRBJ1-6; CDR3: CASTRDRGRNSPLHF; DNA: TGTGCCAGCACAAGGGACAGGGGGCGGAATTCACCCCTCCACTTT
V: TRBV2; size: many; D: TRBD2; J: TRBJ2-1; CDR3: CASSGQRGYNEQFF; DNA: TGTGCCAGTAGCGGGCAGAGGGGCTACAATGAGCAGTTCTTC
V: TRBV3-1; size: few; D: TRBD1; J: TRBJ1-5; CDR3: CASSQGQGSHQPQHF; DNA: TGTGCCAGCAGCCAAGGACAGGGGTCACATCAGCCCCAGCATTTT
V: TRBV30; size: few; D: TRBD2; J: TRBJ2-5; CDR3: CAWSTLTSDGTQYF; DNA: TGTGCCTGGAGTACTCTGACTAGCGACGGGACCCAGTACTTC
V: TRBV27; size: many; D: TRBD1; J: TRBJ2-7; CDR3: CASSLSGGGYEQYF; DNA: TGTGCCAGCAGTTTATCAGGGGGCGGGTACGAGCAGTACTTC
V: TRBV12-5; size: few; D: -; J: TRBJ2-4; CDR3: CASGPGTAKNIQYF; DNA: TGTGCTAGTGGCCCCGGGACAGCCAAAAACATTCAGTACTTC
V: TRBV12-5; size: many; D: TRBD2; J: TRBJ2-4; CDR3: CASGLVHGAGDVKNIQYF; DNA: TGTGCTAGTGGTTTGGTACATGGAGCGGGAGATGTCAAAAACATTCAGTACTTC
V: TRBV25-1; size: few; D: -; J: TRBJ2-1; CDR3: CASSEPGSKHEQFF; DNA: TGTGCCAGCAGTGAACCCGGGAGTAAACATGAGCAGTTCTTC
V: TRBV2; size: many; D: -; J: TRBJ2-1; CDR3: CASTAGNEQFF; DNA: TGTGCCAGCACAGCGGGCAATGAGCAGTTCTTC
V: TRBV7-9; size: many; D: -; J: TRBJ2-5; CDR3: CASSLNRQVRQETQYF; DNA: TGTGCCAGCAGCTTAAATCGCCAGGTTCGACAAGAGACCCAGTACTTC
V: TRBV28; size: -; D: -; J: TRBJ2-2; CDR3: CASSFINTGELFF; DNA: TGTGCCAGCAGTTTTATAAACACCGGGGAGCTGTTTTTT
V: TRBV12-3/TRBV12-4; size: -; D: -; J: TRBJ1-1; CDR3: CASSFRALSTEAFF; DNA: TGTGCCAGCAGTTTTAGGGCTTTGAGCACTGAAGCTTTCTTT
V: TRBV7-9; size: many; D: TRBD2; J: TRBJ2-1; CDR3: CASSSGAAGAYEQFF; DNA: TGTGCCAGCAGCTCAGGCGCGGCGGGAGCCTATGAGCAGTTCTTC
V: TRBV6-1; size: few; D: -; J: TRBJ1-2; CDR3: CASSYIAGDRGYTF; DNA: TGTGCCAGCAGTTATATCGCAGGGGACCGCGGCTACACCTTC
V: TRBV4-1; size: many; D: TRBD1; J: TRBJ1-1; CDR3: CASSGDRVGTEAFF; DNA: TGCGCCAGCAGCGGAGACAGGGTTGGCACTGAAGCTTTCTTT
V: TRBV6-1; size: many; D: TRBD1; J: TRBJ1-1; CDR3: CASSTPTGVGTEAFF; DNA: TGTGCCAGCAGTACCCCGACAGGGGTGGGCACTGAAGCTTTCTTT
V: TRBV5-1; size: -; D: -; J: TRBJ1-1; CDR3: CASSWTSGNTEAFF; DNA: TGCGCCAGCAGCTGGACTAGCGGGAACACTGAAGCTTTCTTT
V: TRBV2; size: few; D: -; J: TRBJ1-5; CDR3: CASKFRDDSNQPQHF; DNA: TGTGCCAGCAAATTTAGGGACGATAGCAATCAGCCCCAGCATTTT
V: TRBV7-2; size: many; D: -; J: TRBJ2-3; CDR3: CASSLIPGATQYF; DNA: TGTGCCAGCAGCTTAATTCCCGGGGCTACGCAGTATTTT
V: TRBV12-3/TRBV12-4; size: -; D: TRBD2; J: TRBJ2-3; CDR3: CASSFSGPRVQYF; DNA: TGTGCCAGCAGTTTTAGCGGGCCCCGGGTGCAGTATTTT
V: TRBV20-1; size: many; D: -; J: TRBJ1-1; CDR3: CSASWPNTEAFF; DNA: TGCAGTGCTAGCTGGCCGAACACTGAAGCTTTCTTT
V: TRBV19; size: many; D: -; J: TRBJ1-5; CDR3: CASSISNQPQHF; DNA: TGTGCCAGTAGTATTAGCAATCAGCCCCAGCATTTT
V: TRBV12-3/TRBV12-4; size: -; D: -; J: TRBJ1-3; CDR3: CASSLGRFGTSHF; DNA: TGTGCCAGCAGTTTAGGAAGGTTTGGGACATCTCATTTT
V: TRBV19; size: few; D: -; J: TRBJ1-5; CDR3: CASRNLGAVNQPQHF; DNA: TGTGCCAGTAGAAATTTGGGGGCAGTCAATCAGCCCCAGCATTTT
V: TRBV20-1; size: many; D: TRBD1; J: TRBJ2-5; CDR3: CSAAGSRGRETQYF; DNA: TGCAGTGCTGCCGGGTCCAGGGGGCGGGAGACCCAGTACTTC
V: TRBV28; size: many; D: TRBD2; J: TRBJ2-3; CDR3: CASSLLAGGGVADTQYF; DNA: TGTGCCAGCAGTTTACTAGCGGGAGGAGGGGTTGCAGATACGCAGTATTTT
V: TRBV30; size: -; D: -; J: TRBJ2-1; CDR3: CACRGLDTQFF; DNA: TGTGCCTGTCGGGGCCTAGATACGCAGTTCTTC
V: TRBV6-1; size: many; D: -; J: TRBJ2-3; CDR3: CASSEPGRGTDTQYF; DNA: TGTGCCAGCAGTGAACCCGGGAGAGGGACAGATACGCAGTATTTT
V: TRBV11-3; size: -; D: -; J: TRBJ1-4; CDR3: CASSSPLTVGEKLFF; DNA: TGTGCCAGCAGCTCCCCGTTGACAGTGGGAGAAAAACTGTTTTTT